This is a list of T cell receptor beta chains from one sample in a study of identical twins. TCRdb ran MiXCR on the 5' RACE reads and lists one entry per CDR3 protein. The profile shows approximately 530,000 distinct CDR3 sequences, around 24% of them singletons. These same data were also listed under a study on yellow fever vaccine responses in identical twins.

Sequenced material: CD4+ T cells sorted from blood. The receptors originated from a young woman in good health. Each CDR3 is given without its conserved first and last residue. Expanded clones get a size class; other rows say once, few or many, or leave the size out.

size,J,V,CDR3
few,TRBJ1-1,TRBV10-3,AISQTTEAF
few,TRBJ1-5,TRBV6-5,ASSYTGSHSNQPQH
few,TRBJ2-1,TRBV20-1,SALGGVGHGTYNEQF
.,TRBJ1-1,TRBV7-8,ASSLEVATEAF
few,TRBJ2-1,TRBV20-1,SARTQPYKYNEQF
few,TRBJ2-3,TRBV3-1,ASSPGLAWDTQY
few,TRBJ2-1,TRBV5-1,ASSLDGSRYNEQF
.,TRBJ2-2,TRBV20-1,SATPVDRGAGELF
few,TRBJ2-5,TRBV10-3,AISKTSGQETQY
.,TRBJ2-4,TRBV11-2,ASGVAKRDQY
.,TRBJ2-2,TRBV12-5,ASGPQGQFTGELF
few,TRBJ2-7,TRBV6-1,ASSELEGIEQY
few,TRBJ2-7,TRBV3-1,ASSQGTSGEQY
few,TRBJ2-7,TRBV14,ASSQVWRESHEQY
few,TRBJ2-1,TRBV11-2,ASRHPTSGSYNEQF
.,TRBJ2-7,TRBV20-1,SARDASGRYEQY
.,TRBJ2-3,TRBV5-1,ASSPDFSTDTQY
few,TRBJ2-5,TRBV5-1,ASSFVADTQETQY
few,TRBJ2-2,TRBV11-2,ASSFRLWGENTGELF
many,TRBJ1-1,TRBV20-1,SVGGARSTEAF
few,TRBJ2-7,TRBV3-1,ASSQSGLEY
many,TRBJ2-3,TRBV5-1,ASSWGPGRLAGATDTQY
.,TRBJ2-2,TRBV12-3/TRBV12-4,ASSLGREGDLNTGELF
.,TRBJ1-1,TRBV5-1,ASSWNRGSNTEAF
.,TRBJ2-3,TRBV5-1,ASSPNTKTSGNTDTQY
.,TRBJ1-2,TRBV29-1,SVVLQAGNGYT
once,TRBJ2-5,TRBV18,ASSRGTSGVETQY
few,TRBJ2-1,TRBV18,ASSPASPSEQF
.,TRBJ2-1,TRBV18,ASSPSSGYEQF
few,TRBJ2-2,TRBV5-6,ASGGTGRDYTGELF
few,TRBJ2-2,TRBV6-2/TRBV6-3,ASSPFITTGAYTGELF
few,TRBJ2-3,TRBV11-2,ASSSPQGGDTQY
.,TRBJ2-1,TRBV28,ASTPGPFYNEQF
.,TRBJ2-2,TRBV19,ASSVNSDRGPTGELF
.,TRBJ2-7,TRBV6-2/TRBV6-3,ASSSEGPTYEQY
few,TRBJ2-3,TRBV28,ASSGGREGTSRHGTQY
.,TRBJ2-1,TRBV2,ASRLAGALYNEQF
many,TRBJ1-5,TRBV5-1,ASSLGTANQPQH
.,TRBJ2-1,TRBV28,ASSPLWAGGHNEQF
.,TRBJ2-2,TRBV14,ASSQVGDRGRPTGELF
few,TRBJ2-1,TRBV6-5,ASSYQGSGGNEQF
.,TRBJ1-5,TRBV20-1,SARSAGKQPQH
few,TRBJ2-7,TRBV14,ASSQAVRTGEQY
few,TRBJ2-2,TRBV5-1,ASSLVTGNTGELF
.,TRBJ2-7,TRBV28,ASSLSTLQY
many,TRBJ2-1,TRBV5-1,ASSDSGYEQF
.,TRBJ2-1,TRBV5-1,ASSLGDRGRISEQF
.,TRBJ2-1,TRBV5-8,ASSPTPVVRSYNEQF
few,TRBJ2-3,TRBV7-9,ASSPGLAERRDTQY
.,TRBJ1-5,TRBV9,ASSGVTGNPQH
few,TRBJ2-1,TRBV5-1,ASSLASGVYNEQF
.,TRBJ1-1,TRBV12-3/TRBV12-4,ASRPSGSILDTEAF
.,TRBJ2-5,TRBV5-6,ASSLEMVETQY